The clone carrying this T cell receptor beta chain was recorded many times. The antigen remains undetermined. Germline V gene lookup returns CDR1 SGDLS and CDR2 YYNGEE. V gave up 5 bases and J gave up 8 bases; unmatched junction bases: 13. The CDR3 is made up of 16 amino acids. This record comes from a study of response to subunit inactivated influenza vaccine. General study findings and limits: New T cells are recruited in small numbers by each seasonal influenza vaccination, according to the authors' suggestion.

TCRdb used MiXCR to reprocess the RT-PCR reads, holding one entry per CDR3 protein. The sample lists approximately 530,000 distinct CDR3 sequences, less than 8% occurring once. The J gene is TRBJ2-1, the V gene TRBV9, with 10 bases identical to TRBD2. The receptor comes from a man between 50 and 75 years old who received an inactivated influenza vaccine. Material: PBMCs from blood, obtained less than 30 months after vaccination. Written as DNA, the CDR3 is TGTGCCAGCAGAGAACTATCCCTAGCGGGAGCGGATGAGCAGTTCTTC. Translating gives CASRELSLAGADEQFF. The full variable domain, completed using reference TRBV9 and TRBJ2-1, is DSGVTQTPKHLITATGQRVTLRCSPRSGDLSVYWYQQSLDQGLQFLIQYYNGEERAKGNILERFSAQQFPDLHSELNLSSLELGDSALYFCASRELSLAGADEQFFGPGTRLTVL.